This paragraph reports one TCR beta chain. Its antigen remains unknown. The data derive from a study of graft-versus-host responses after intestinal transplantation. About the study: In this cohort, recipients had multivisceral, liver-intestinal, or isolated intestinal transplants.

General study points: Some GvH clones were seen earlier in gut or blood, suggesting intestinal origin.

This CDR3 region has 15 residues. Trimming removed 5 bases from V and 5 bases from J; junction bases left unmatched: 5. CDR1 is SGHTA and CDR2 is FQGTGA in the germline V gene. Assay: immunoSEQ multiplex PCR; the TCRdb copy retains only in-frame clones and omits some. In the table there are about 97,000 clones, about nine tenths of which are singletons. Material: PBMCs, obtained around 68 weeks after intestinal transplant. The chain combines TRBV7-3 with TRBJ2-1; 11 bases fit TRBD2. The receptor comes from a human patient who received an intestinal transplant, so some T cells may come from the graft donor. The chain's CDR3 is CASSPTSGAHNEQFF. CDR3 in DNA: TGTGCCAGCAGCCCGACTAGCGGGGCGCACAATGAGCAGTTCTTC.